This T cell receptor (beta chain) was found in a study of human CD8 memory T cell subsets. It was UMI-labeled 5' RACE by which the TCR beta libraries were made. Each CDR3 protein gets one entry in TCRdb, which reprocessed the 5' RACE reads and gives no DNA. The listing records 7,000 to 8,500 distinct CDR3 sequences. The CDR3 totals 13 residues. Germline-derived CDR1 and CDR2 are SEHNR and FQNEAQ (reference sequence). V is TRBV7-9 and J is TRBJ1-1; TCRdb's assignment of TRBD1 cannot be checked, as there is no DNA. This TCR was recovered from a human donor in good health. The sequencing input was CD8+ T cells from PBMCs. The CDR3 is CASGGDPNTEAFF.